Sequencing of this T cell receptor beta chain was carried out in a study of CD8+CD57+ T cells in acquired aplastic anemia. Study in general: Sorted CD4+ and CD8+ cells gave a mean 3.2 ug DNA, range roughly 0.19 to 27.4 ug. Overall study results and limits: For CD8+ Simpson's diversity, patients and controls showed no significant difference. There were twenty-nine CD8+ CDR3 sequences that occurred in both patients and controls.

As regards this clonotype: Its antigen remains unknown.

Investigators profiled TCR beta VDJ and CDR3 from genomic DNA template. TCRdb fed the reads into MiXCR, producing one record per CDR3 protein. The table lists approximately 190,000 distinct CDR3 sequences, less than 65% of them singletons, with 35% to 55% in the top ten. The sample was sorted CD4+, CD8+, or CD8+CD57+ T cells (not recorded which) from PBMCs. This clonotype originated in a human donor with severe aplastic anemia or a healthy control (not recorded which).

The CDR3 coding sequence is TGTGCCAGTAGGGACAGGGGGACTGAAGCTTTCTTT. The encoded protein is CASRDRGTEAFF. The V and J genes are TRBV19 and TRBJ1-1; 10 bases agree with TRBD1. CDR3 length: 12 residues. The germline V gene has CDR1 LNHDA and CDR2 SQIVND (reference sequence). Trimming removed 6 bases from V and 5 bases from J; junction bases left unmatched: 0.